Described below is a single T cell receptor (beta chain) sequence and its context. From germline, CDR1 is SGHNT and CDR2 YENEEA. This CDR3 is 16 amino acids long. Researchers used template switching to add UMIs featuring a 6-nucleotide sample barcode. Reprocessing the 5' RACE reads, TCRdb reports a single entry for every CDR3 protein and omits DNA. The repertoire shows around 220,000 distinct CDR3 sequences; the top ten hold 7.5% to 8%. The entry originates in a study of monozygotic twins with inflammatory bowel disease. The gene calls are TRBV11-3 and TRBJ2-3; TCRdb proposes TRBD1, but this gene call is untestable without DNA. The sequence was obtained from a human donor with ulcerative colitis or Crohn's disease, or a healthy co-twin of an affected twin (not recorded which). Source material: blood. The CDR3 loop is CASSLEGRGGKNTQYF.